The 3 T cell receptor beta chains presented below share a single source sample, sequenced in a study of cytomegalovirus exposure and HLA in healthy donors (dated by TCRdb to the late 2010s). Libraries were made using the immunoSEQ multiplex PCR assay. For the multiplex PCR, a mixture combining 60 forward primers for TCR Vbeta segments and 13 reverse primers for TCR Jbeta segments was used. The table was pulled from immuneACCESS by TCRdb, which kept in-frame rearrangements only. Such tables lose some clones; where checked, under half of the loss comes from unresolved V genes, and the rest has no known cause. The sample table records fewer than 120,000 clones; about 90% of these occur just once. The ten largest clones represent 1.5% to 2% of the sample. Sequencing was done on a sample of PBMCs. These receptors were collected from a middle-aged man in good health and CMV-seronegative.

This chain uses TRBV29-1 with TRBJ2-2; D is possibly TRBD2 (6 bases). This CDR3 is built from 15 residues. Trimming took 3 bases from V and 5 from J, leaving 16 bases between them. The germline CDR1 and CDR2 sequences are SQVTM and ANQGSEA. The CDR3 DNA follows: TGCAGCGTTGAGGTGGGGGGAGGTAGGACCGGGGAGCTGTTTTTT. Amino acids: CSVEVGGGRTGELFF.

The chain joins TRBV10-3 to TRBJ2-3, with 9 bases matching TRBD2. V lost 4 bases, J lost 0 bases, and 5 bases stayed unmatched. CDR1 and CDR2 from the germline V gene are ENHRY and SYGVKD. CDR3 length: 16 residues. As DNA, the CDR3 is TGTGCCATCAGTGGGATAGCGGGGGCCAGCACAGATACGCAGTATTTT. Its translation: CAISGIAGASTDTQYF.

This chain links TRBV18 with TRBJ2-6; D is perhaps TRBD1 (6 bases). This CDR3 contains 15 residues. Germline CDR1 is KGHSH and CDR2 is LQKENI. The V gene lost 5 bases and the J gene lost 1 base, with 9 bases spanning the gap. The CDR3 coding sequence is TGTGCCAGCTCATTACAGGGTTCTGGGGCCAACGTCCTGACTTTC. Its protein is CASSLQGSGANVLTF.